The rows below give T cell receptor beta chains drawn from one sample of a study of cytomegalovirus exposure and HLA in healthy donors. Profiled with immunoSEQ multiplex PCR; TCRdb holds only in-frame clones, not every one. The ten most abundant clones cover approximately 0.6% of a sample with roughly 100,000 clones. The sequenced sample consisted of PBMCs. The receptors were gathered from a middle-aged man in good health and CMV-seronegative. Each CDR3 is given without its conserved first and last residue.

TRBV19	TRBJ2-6	ASSPGTGVGGSGANVLT
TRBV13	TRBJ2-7	ASSLGASGSGGDEQY
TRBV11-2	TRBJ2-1	ASSLTSGIYNEQF
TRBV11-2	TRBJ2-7	ASSHTGGSYYEQY
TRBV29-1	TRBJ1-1	SVDAPGGTEAF
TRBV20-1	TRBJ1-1	SARVGDLAF
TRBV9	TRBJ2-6	ASSVGASGSLFTGANVLT
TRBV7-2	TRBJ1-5	ASRVRESQPQH
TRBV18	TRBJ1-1	ASSPLNLGGETEAF
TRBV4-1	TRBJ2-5	ASSHGTGEETQY
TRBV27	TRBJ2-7	ASSYRPEGTYEQY
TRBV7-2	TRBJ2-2	ASSLGLAGASGELF
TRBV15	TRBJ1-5	ATSGSNRGGNQPQH
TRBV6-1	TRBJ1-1	ASREDRGENTEAF
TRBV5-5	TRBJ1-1	ASARENTEAF
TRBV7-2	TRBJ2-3	ASSPGQGSDTQY
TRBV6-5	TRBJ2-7	ASSKRAGRSYEQY
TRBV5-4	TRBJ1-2	ASSSRDRAYYGYT
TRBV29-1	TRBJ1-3	SARGGRGSDTIY
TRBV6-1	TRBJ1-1	ASSEQGKTEAF
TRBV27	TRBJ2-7	ASRAGQGASFYEQY
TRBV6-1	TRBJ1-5	ASSQGTGETQPQH
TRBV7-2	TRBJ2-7	ASSLGRGASYEQY
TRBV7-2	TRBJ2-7	ASSLREASSYEQY
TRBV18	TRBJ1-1	ASSASPGQEINTEAF
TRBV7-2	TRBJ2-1	ASSLGLADYNEQF
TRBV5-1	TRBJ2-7	ASSSRQSTSYEQY
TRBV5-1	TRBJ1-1	ASSLVPGDTEAF
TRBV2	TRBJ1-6	ASAAGEVYNSPLH
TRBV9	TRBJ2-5	ASSVGSVLGGQETQY
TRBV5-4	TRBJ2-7	ASSLNRAYEQY
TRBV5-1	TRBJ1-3	ASSLGYGQGAGNTIY